This is a list of T cell receptor beta chains from one sample in a study of cytomegalovirus exposure and HLA in healthy donors. TCRdb's table, derived via immunoSEQ multiplex PCR, lists solely in-frame clones and lacks some. The repertoire holds under 150,000 clones, around 79% seen once, with 6.5% to 8% in the top ten. Sequenced material: PBMCs. The receptors were gathered from a woman in her thirties or forties in good health and CMV-seropositive. Each CDR3 is given with its conserved first and last residue. D genes are given only for firm matches. A clone size is listed for some rows: how often the clone was seen (once, few, many), or a class if it is expanded.

TRBV19,TRBJ1-5,TRBD1,few,CASRDRGGNQPQHF,TGTGCCAGTAGAGACAGGGGAGGCAATCAGCCCCAGCATTTT
TRBV5-1,TRBJ2-2,NA,NA,CASSSWDLTTGELFF,TGCGCCAGCAGCTCGTGGGACTTAACCACCGGGGAGCTGTTTTTT
TRBV27,TRBJ2-3,TRBD2,NA,CASNSGVTSTDTQYF,TGTGCCAGCAATAGCGGGGTGACTAGCACAGATACGCAGTATTTT
TRBV6-6,TRBJ1-1,TRBD1,once,CASSYLGQGNTEAFF,TGTGCCAGCAGTTACTTGGGACAGGGGAACACTGAAGCTTTCTTT
TRBV9,TRBJ1-3,NA,NA,CASSPQQGVSGNTIYF,TGTGCCAGCAGCCCCCAACAGGGAGTCTCTGGAAACACCATATATTTT
TRBV10-1,TRBJ1-4,NA,NA,CASSAGLNEKLFF,TGCGCCAGCAGTGCAGGGTTAAATGAAAAACTGTTTTTT
TRBV28,TRBJ2-7,NA,NA,CASASSHEQYF,TGTGCGTCGGCTAGCTCCCACGAGCAGTACTTC
TRBV2,TRBJ2-2,TRBD2,NA,CASSLWGLTNTGELFF,TGTGCCAGCAGCCTATGGGGACTAACGAACACCGGGGAGCTGTTTTTT
TRBV28,TRBJ1-2,NA,NA,CASRTGSTGNYGYTF,TGTGCCAGCAGGACAGGATCGACCGGCAACTATGGCTACACCTTC
TRBV29-1,TRBJ1-1,NA,NA,CSVQAQSNTEAFF,TGCAGCGTCCAAGCACAGAGCAACACTGAAGCTTTCTTT
TRBV14,TRBJ2-5,NA,once,CASSPGGVVRETQYF,TGTGCCAGCAGCCCGGGTGGCGTGGTTCGGGAGACCCAGTACTTC
TRBV7-9,TRBJ2-5,TRBD2,NA,CASSSLAGQETQYF,TGTGCCAGCAGCTCCCTAGCGGGGCAAGAGACCCAGTACTTC
TRBV13,TRBJ2-2,TRBD1,NA,CASSLGDREYTGELFF,TGTGCCAGCAGCTTAGGCGACAGGGAGTACACCGGGGAGCTGTTTTTT
TRBV4-1,TRBJ1-1,NA,NA,CASSQEGGTARRAFF,TGCGCCAGCAGCCAAGAAGGCGGTACAGCGAGGAGGGCTTTCTTT
TRBV29-1,TRBJ2-7,NA,NA,CSAREAGGTYEQYF,TGCAGCGCCCGAGAGGCAGGGGGGACCTACGAGCAGTACTTC
TRBV2,TRBJ1-2,TRBD1,NA,CASSWTGKDGYTF,TGTGCCAGCAGTTGGACAGGAAAGGATGGCTACACCTTC
TRBV5-1,TRBJ1-2,NA,once,CASSHAIGQLSFGYTF,TGCGCCAGCAGCCACGCAATAGGACAGCTATCTTTTGGCTACACCTTC
TRBV7-2,TRBJ1-2,TRBD1,NA,CASSLDPGQGGGGYTF,TGTGCCAGCAGCTTAGACCCAGGACAGGGCGGGGGAGGCTACACCTTC
TRBV27,TRBJ1-5,TRBD1,NA,CASSDNRGDQPQHF,TGTGCCAGCAGCGACAACAGGGGCGATCAGCCCCAGCATTTT
TRBV2,TRBJ1-5,TRBD1,NA,CASSGQGAGQPQHF,TGTGCCAGCAGTGGACAGGGGGCCGGCCAGCCCCAGCATTTT
TRBV27,TRBJ1-2,TRBD1,NA,CASMRQGGLYYGYTF,TGTGCCAGCATGCGACAGGGAGGTCTCTACTATGGCTACACCTTC
TRBV7-3,TRBJ2-5,TRBD2,NA,CASSLTGTSGPRLLYF,TGTGCCAGCAGCTTAACGGGGACTAGCGGCCCCCGCCTCCTGTACTTC
TRBV18,TRBJ2-1,TRBD2,NA,CASSPPTGGANEQFF,TGTGCCAGCTCACCACCAACCGGGGGGGCCAATGAGCAGTTCTTC
TRBV5-4,TRBJ2-7,TRBD2,NA,CASRPGSAGGVYEQYF,TGTGCCAGCAGACCGGGATCGGCGGGAGGAGTCTACGAGCAGTACTTC
TRBV4-1,TRBJ1-2,NA,once,CASSQGLPGGAGYGYTF,TGCGCCAGCAGCCAAGGACTGCCGGGGGGGGCCGGCTATGGCTACACCTTC
TRBV5-4,TRBJ1-2,TRBD1,NA,CASSGTGVRGYTF,TGTGCTAGCAGCGGAACAGGGGTCAGAGGCTACACCTTC